The 8 T cell receptor beta chains reported below all come from one sample, sequenced in a study of blood T cell repertoires in COVID-19. TCRdb's copy holds only in-frame clones and misses some; the assay was immunoSEQ multiplex PCR. The sample gives approximately 390,000 clones, 90% of which show up once; around 6.3% is in the top ten. Specimen: peripheral blood. Receptor source: a man in his late teens or twenties with active or convalescent COVID-19.

This clone turned up a few times. The V call is TRBV7-9, the J call TRBJ1-6, with D perhaps matching TRBD1 (5 bases). The CDR3 is made up of 19 amino acids. Trimming shortened V by 7 bases and J by 0 bases, and 22 bases separated the two germline ends. Germline assignment: CDR1 SEHNR and CDR2 FQNEAQ (reference sequence). CDR3 sequence reads: CASTSGEGPFSSYNSPLHF. The DNA for the CDR3 is TGTGCCAGCACCTCCGGGGAGGGGCCCTTTAGCTCCTATAATTCACCCCTCCACTTT.

This chain uses TRBV9 with TRBJ2-1; 11 bases line up with TRBD2. Unmatched junction bases numbered 3, after V lost 3 bases and J lost 4 bases. CDR3 length: 15 amino acids. Germline lookup yields CDR1 SGDLS and CDR2 YYNGEE. The CDR3 bases are TGTGCCAGCAGCGCCGGGACTAGCGGATACAATGAGCAGTTCTTC. Translated, it gives CASSAGTSGYNEQFF.

V and J are TRBV4-1 and TRBJ1-3, with D possibly matching TRBD1 (6 bases). With 3 bases removed from V and 5 bases from J, the gap between germline ends came to 11 bases. CDR3 length: 14 residues. CDR1 and CDR2 (germline): MGHRA, YSYEKL. CDR3 sequence (DNA): TGCGCCAGCAGCCAGACGGACAGCAGAAACACCATATATTTT. Amino acid sequence: CASSQTDSRNTIYF.

V usage is TRBV11-2 and J usage is TRBJ2-1; TRBD2 aligns across 10 bases. Trimming at V came to 4 bases and at J to 8 bases, leaving 5 bases not matched to a gene. Germline V CDR1 and CDR2: SGHAT, FQNNGV. The CDR3 is 14 residues long. The CDR3 DNA is TGTGCCAGCAGCTCCATTGGGACTAGCGATGAGCAGTTCTTC. It codes for CASSSIGTSDEQFF.

This chain joins TRBV7-2 and TRBJ1-5; TRBD1 matches 9 bases. With 4 bases clipped from V and 5 bases from J, the junction kept 3 bases outside the gene matches. The CDR3 length is 14 residues. Germline CDR1 is SGHTA and CDR2 is FQGNSA. The CDR3 loop reads CASSYRQGDQPQHF. In DNA form, the CDR3 reads TGTGCCAGCAGCTATCGACAGGGGGATCAGCCCCAGCATTTT.

The V and J genes are TRBV6-1 and TRBJ1-4, with D tentatively TRBD1 (6 bases). The germline CDR1 and CDR2 sequences are MNHNS and SASEGT. Trimming shortened V by 0 bases and J by 7 bases, and 12 bases separated the two germline ends. CDR3 length: 15 residues. Written as DNA, the CDR3 is TGTGCCAGCAGTGAAGCCCAGGGGATGGTTGAAAAACTGTTTTTT. Translation: CASSEAQGMVEKLFF.

CDR3 sequence: CASSIRAGHIVGTEAFF. The CDR3 DNA sequence: TGTGCCAGTAGTATACGGGCAGGGCATATTGTCGGCACTGAAGCTTTCTTT. This rearrangement joins TRBV19 to TRBJ1-1; weak D call: TRBD1 (5 bases). V was trimmed by 2 bases and J by 4 bases, leaving 20 bases between them. Germline assignment: CDR1 LNHDA and CDR2 SQIVND (reference sequence). This CDR3 has 17 residues.

Comment on this clone: Other DNA sequences of this sample code for an identical CDR3. The chain employs TRBV11-3 and TRBJ1-1, with 10 positions matching TRBD1. V gave up 1 base and J gave up 5 bases; unmatched junction bases: 4. The CDR3 covers 15 residues. The V gene's germline CDR1 is SGHNT and CDR2 YENEEA. DNA of the CDR3: TGTGCCAGCAGCTTAGGGGGACAGGGGAGAACTGAAGCTTTCTTT. Protein: CASSLGGQGRTEAFF.